This T cell receptor beta chain was sequenced in a study of cytomegalovirus exposure and HLA in healthy donors. Across the whole study: Drawn from HLA-typed donors, about 85 million unique TCRs were held in an early data release.

Study conclusions and caveats: Among TCR beta chains of equal frequency, HLA-associated ones were more clonally expanded in a later analysis. Reportedly, diagnosis of cytomegalovirus status by the classifier showed high specificity and sensitivity. Per a prior analysis, the majority of TCR beta V segments were productive roughly 87% or roughly 30% of the time.

The study ran its PCR with 60 Vbeta and 13 Jbeta primers. The table came from immunoSEQ multiplex PCR; TCRdb's copy has only in-frame clones and leaves some out. The repertoire holds about 160,000 clones, with approximately 88% as singletons. Points on this clone: The antigen remains undetermined.

This TCR was sampled from a woman aged 25 to 39 in good health and CMV-seronegative. Sequencing input: PBMCs.

CDR3 nucleotides: TGTGCCAGCAGTCCCCGCCCCTTTCCAGGGTACGAGCAGTACTTC. Amino acid sequence: CASSPRPFPGYEQYF. This rearrangement joins TRBV27 to TRBJ2-7; possible D gene TRBD1, 5 bases. Germline V gives CDR1 MNHEY, CDR2 SMNVEV (reference sequence). The V and J ends lost 5 bases and 4 bases respectively, with 18 bases between them. The CDR3 runs 15 residues.